The 13 T cell receptor beta chains presented below share a single source sample, sequenced in a study of cytomegalovirus exposure and HLA in healthy donors. PCR amplification relied on 60 Vbeta primers (plus 13 Jbeta primers). Here immunoSEQ multiplex PCR was the method, and the copy in TCRdb shows in-frame clones only, minus some. The sample consists of roughly 100,000 clones, around 67% of them appearing once. The source material was PBMCs. All receptors come from a woman in her 50s in good health and CMV-seronegative.

This clone was detected a few times. The rearrangement uses TRBV29-1 and TRBJ2-5, with D perhaps matching TRBD1 (6 bases). CDR3 size: 14 residues. The V gene lost 6 bases and the J gene lost 0 bases, with 14 bases spanning the gap. Germline V gives CDR1 SQVTM, CDR2 ANQGSEA. The CDR3 spells CSVADRRNQETQYF. The CDR3 coding sequence is TGCAGCGTAGCCGACAGGCGAAACCAAGAGACCCAGTACTTC.

This clone was detected only a few times. The gene calls are TRBV18 and TRBJ2-1, with D unresolved. The germline V gene encodes CDR1 KGHSH and CDR2 LQKENI. CDR3 length: 13 residues. V lost 6 bases and J 3 bases, leaving 9 bases between the germline ends. The CDR3: CASSPGRYNEQFF. DNA of the CDR3: TGTGCCAGCTCCCCTGGGCGCTACAATGAGCAGTTCTTC.

The V and J genes are TRBV6-6 and TRBJ2-7; 7 positions match TRBD1. V was pared by 2 bases and J by 3 bases, with 7 bases of the junction left unmatched. The V gene's germline CDR1 is MNHNY and CDR2 SVGAGI (reference sequence). The CDR3 consists of 15 residues. The CDR3 sequence: CASSYDGDRNYEQYF. The CDR3, as DNA: TGTGCCAGCAGTTACGACGGGGACAGAAACTACGAGCAGTACTTC.

This sequence joins TRBV5-1 and TRBJ1-5, with 12 bases lining up with TRBD1. The CDR3 spans 15 residues. The V segment lost 4 bases and the J segment 9 bases; nucleotides outside the gene matches: 8. The germline V gene encodes CDR1 SGHRS and CDR2 YFSETQ. The CDR3 sequence is CASSPGTGGEGPQHF. CDR3 in DNA: TGCGCCAGCAGCCCAGGGACAGGGGGCGAGGGGCCCCAGCATTTT.

In this sample, this clone turned up a few times. At the DNA level, this CDR3 is encoded by other sequences in the same sample as well. The chain recombines TRBV27 with TRBJ2-7, with D possibly matching TRBD1 (6 bases). CDR3 length: 13 amino acids. Trimming left V 0 bases short and J 3 bases short, with 6 bases between. Germline V gene sequence: CDR1 MNHEY, CDR2 SMNVEV (reference sequence). The CDR3 DNA sequence: TGTGCCAGCAGTTTATCGACAGGCTACGAGCAGTACTTC. It is translated as CASSLSTGYEQYF.

In this sample, this clone turned up a few times. The chain recombines TRBV5-1 with TRBJ2-1, with 11 nucleotides matching TRBD2. This CDR3 is 16 amino acids long. Germline V gives CDR1 SGHRS, CDR2 YFSETQ. The V gene end was trimmed by 0 bases and the J gene end by 4 bases; junction bases not matched to a gene: 3. CDR3 nucleotide sequence: TGCGCCAGCAGCTTGGGGGGACTAGCGGAGTACAATGAGCAGTTCTTC. This encodes CASSLGGLAEYNEQFF.

V and J are TRBV18 and TRBJ2-7; 7 positions match TRBD2. J gave up 1 base and V 5 bases, and 5 bases lay outside the gene matches. The CDR3 consists of 14 residues. CDR1 and CDR2 (germline): KGHSH, LQKENI. CDR3 in DNA: TGTGCCAGCTCAATTATGGGAGGGTCCTACGAGCAGTACTTC. The encoded protein is CASSIMGGSYEQYF. Filled out from reference TRBV18 and TRBJ2-7, the complete variable domain reads NAGVMQNPRHLVRRRGQEARLRCSPMKGHSHVYWYRQLPEEGLKFMVYLQKENIIDESGMPKERFSAEFPKEGPSILRIQQVVRGDSAAYFCASSIMGGSYEQYFGPGTRLTVT.

The genes are TRBV9 and TRBJ2-7; 9 bases map to TRBD1. Trimming at V came to 4 bases and at J to 5 bases, leaving 13 bases not matched to a gene. Germline CDR1 and CDR2: SGDLS and YYNGEE. The CDR3 is made up of 16 amino acids. The CDR3 DNA reads as TGTGCCAGCAGCTACCGGATGGACAGGGGCCGTGACGAGCAGTACTTC. It yields the protein CASSYRMDRGRDEQYF.

DNA of the CDR3: TGTGCCAGCAGCACGCTAACTGTTGGTCGCACCCCTCGGACTAGCGGAACGAACACCGGGGAGCTGTTTTTT. Protein: CASSTLTVGRTPRTSGTNTGELFF. This chain joins TRBV28 and TRBJ2-2, with 10 bases lining up with TRBD2. Losses at the gene ends were 6 bases for V and 0 bases for J; bases not matched to a gene: 28. This CDR3 has 24 residues. Germline loops: CDR1 MDHEN, CDR2 SYDVKM. Full variable domain (rest looked up from reference TRBV28 and TRBJ2-2): DVKVTQSSRYLVKRTGEKVFLECVQDMDHENMFWYRQDPGLGLRLIYFSYDVKMKEKGDIPEGYSVSREKKERFSLILESASTNQTSMYLCASSTLTVGRTPRTSGTNTGELFFGEGSRLTVL.

This clone has only a few counts. The CDR3 loop is CASRLAGTANYGYTF. The DNA of the CDR3 is TGCGCCAGCAGGCTTGCCGGGACAGCTAACTATGGCTACACCTTC. This sequence joins TRBV4-1 and TRBJ1-2, with 7 bases matching TRBD1. The CDR3 is 15 residues long. With 6 bases clipped from V and 0 bases from J, the junction kept 7 bases outside the gene matches. Germline V lookup: CDR1 MGHRA, CDR2 YSYEKL.

The chain is built from TRBV5-3 and TRBJ2-1; 9 nucleotides line up with TRBD2. TRBV5-3 is marked as an open reading frame, function uncertain. The CDR3 totals 17 residues. After removal of 4 bases from V and 8 bases from J, the junction contained 16 bases not matched to a gene. In DNA, the CDR3 is TGTGCCAGAAGCCCAAGACTAGCGGTATGTATAGAGGATGAGCAGTTCTTC. Protein product: CARSPRLAVCIEDEQFF.

This clone was observed a handful of times. The chain has TRBV5-6 and TRBJ2-2; D might be TRBD2 (6 bases). This CDR3 contains 15 residues. Trimming took 0 bases from V and 6 from J, leaving 12 bases between them. From germline, CDR1 is SGHDT and CDR2 YYEEEE. The CDR3 reads CASSLVPGEAGELFF. DNA of the CDR3: TGTGCCAGCAGCTTGGTGCCTGGGGAGGCCGGGGAGCTGTTTTTT.

This clone appeared a few times. The rearrangement joins TRBV15 to TRBJ1-1; D unclear. V was clipped by 0 bases and J by 2 bases, with 7 bases between them. The CDR3 sequence is 14 residues long. The germline gives CDR1 LNHNV, CDR2 YYDKDF (reference sequence). CDR3 sequence: CATSRDRINTEAFF. The CDR3 nucleotides are TGTGCCACCAGCAGAGACAGGATTAACACTGAAGCTTTCTTT.